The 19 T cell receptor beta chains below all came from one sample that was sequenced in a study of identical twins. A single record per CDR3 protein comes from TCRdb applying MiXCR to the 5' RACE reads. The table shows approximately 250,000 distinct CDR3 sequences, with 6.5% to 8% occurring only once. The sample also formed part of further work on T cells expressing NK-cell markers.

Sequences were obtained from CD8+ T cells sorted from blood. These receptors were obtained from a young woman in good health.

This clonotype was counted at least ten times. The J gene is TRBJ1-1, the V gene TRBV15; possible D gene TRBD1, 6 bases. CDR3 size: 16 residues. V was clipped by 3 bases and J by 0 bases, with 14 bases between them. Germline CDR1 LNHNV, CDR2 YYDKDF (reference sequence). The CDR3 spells CATSRPRQELNTEAFF. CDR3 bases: TGTGCCACCAGCAGGCCGAGACAGGAGCTGAACACTGAAGCTTTCTTT.

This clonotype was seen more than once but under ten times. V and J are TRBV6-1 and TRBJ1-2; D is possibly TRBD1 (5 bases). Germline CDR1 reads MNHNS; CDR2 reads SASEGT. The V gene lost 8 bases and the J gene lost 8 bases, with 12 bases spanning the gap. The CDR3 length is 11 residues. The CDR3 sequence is CASEKGFGYTF. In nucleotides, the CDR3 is TGTGCCAGCGAGAAGGGGTTCGGCTACACCTTC.

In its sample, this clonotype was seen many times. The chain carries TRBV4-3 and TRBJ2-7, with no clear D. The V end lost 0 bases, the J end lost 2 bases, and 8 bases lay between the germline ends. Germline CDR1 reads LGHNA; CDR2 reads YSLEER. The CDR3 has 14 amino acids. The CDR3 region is CASSQDPSPYEQYF. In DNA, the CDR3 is TGCGCCAGCAGCCAAGATCCCTCCCCCTACGAGCAGTACTTC.

The CDR3 sequence: CASSLASRTSGTLISDTQYF. Here the CDR3 DNA reads TGTGCCAGCAGCTTAGCCTCCAGGACTAGCGGGACTTTAATATCAGATACGCAGTATTTT. The gene calls are TRBV7-8 and TRBJ2-3; 12 bases line up with TRBD2. The CDR3 contains 20 residues. Looked up from germline, CDR1 is SGHVS and CDR2 is FQNEAQ. The J segment lost 4 bases and the V segment lost 0 bases, leaving 14 bases of the junction unmatched.

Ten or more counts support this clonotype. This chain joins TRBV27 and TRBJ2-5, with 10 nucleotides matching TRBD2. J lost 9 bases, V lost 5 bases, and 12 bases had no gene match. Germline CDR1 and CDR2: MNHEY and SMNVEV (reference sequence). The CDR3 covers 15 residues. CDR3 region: CASSVLAGDPGAQYF. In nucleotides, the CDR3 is TGTGCCAGCAGTGTTCTAGCGGGGGACCCAGGGGCCCAGTACTTC.

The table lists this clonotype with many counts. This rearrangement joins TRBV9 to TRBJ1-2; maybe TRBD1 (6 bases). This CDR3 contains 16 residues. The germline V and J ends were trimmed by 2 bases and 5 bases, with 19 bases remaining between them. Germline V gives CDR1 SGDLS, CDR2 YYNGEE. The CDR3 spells CASSVATADRKYGYTF. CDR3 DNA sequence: TGTGCCAGCAGCGTCGCCACTGCCGACAGGAAATATGGCTACACCTTC. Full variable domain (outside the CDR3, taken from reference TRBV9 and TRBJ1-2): DSGVTQTPKHLITATGQRVTLRCSPRSGDLSVYWYQQSLDQGLQFLIQYYNGEERAKGNILERFSAQQFPDLHSELNLSSLELGDSALYFCASSVATADRKYGYTFGSGTRLTVV.

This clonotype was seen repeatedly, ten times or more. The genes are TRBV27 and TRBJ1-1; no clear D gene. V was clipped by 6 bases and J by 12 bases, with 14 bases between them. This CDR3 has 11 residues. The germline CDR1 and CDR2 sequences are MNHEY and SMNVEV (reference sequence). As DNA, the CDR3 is TGTGCCAGCAGGTTGGGGATTGTGACTTTCTTT. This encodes CASRLGIVTFF.

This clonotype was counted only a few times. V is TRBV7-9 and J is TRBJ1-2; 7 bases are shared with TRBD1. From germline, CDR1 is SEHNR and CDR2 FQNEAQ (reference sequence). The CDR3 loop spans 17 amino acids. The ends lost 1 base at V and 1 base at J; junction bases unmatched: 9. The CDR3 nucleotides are TGTGCCAGCAGCTTAGGCCCTTCAGGGGGATATAACTATGGCTACACCTTC. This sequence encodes CASSLGPSGGYNYGYTF.

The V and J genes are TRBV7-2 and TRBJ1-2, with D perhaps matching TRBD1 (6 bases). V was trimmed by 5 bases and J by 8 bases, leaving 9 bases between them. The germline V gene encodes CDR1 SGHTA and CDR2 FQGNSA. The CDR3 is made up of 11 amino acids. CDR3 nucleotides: TGTGCCAGCAGCGACAGGCCGGGCTACACCTTC. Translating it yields CASSDRPGYTF.

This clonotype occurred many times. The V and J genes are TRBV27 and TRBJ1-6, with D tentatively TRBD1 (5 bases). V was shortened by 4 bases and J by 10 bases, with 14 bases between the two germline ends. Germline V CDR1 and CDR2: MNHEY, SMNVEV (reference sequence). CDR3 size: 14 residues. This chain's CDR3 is CASSWGLKGSPLHF. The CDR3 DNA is TGTGCCAGCAGTTGGGGACTGAAGGGATCACCCCTCCACTTT.

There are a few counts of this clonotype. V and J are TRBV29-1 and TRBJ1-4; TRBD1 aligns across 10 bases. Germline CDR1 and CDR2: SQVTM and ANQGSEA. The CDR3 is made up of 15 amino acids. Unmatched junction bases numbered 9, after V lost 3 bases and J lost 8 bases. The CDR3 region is CSVDPGTGVAEKLFF. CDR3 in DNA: TGCAGCGTTGATCCCGGGACAGGGGTCGCGGAAAAACTGTTTTTT.

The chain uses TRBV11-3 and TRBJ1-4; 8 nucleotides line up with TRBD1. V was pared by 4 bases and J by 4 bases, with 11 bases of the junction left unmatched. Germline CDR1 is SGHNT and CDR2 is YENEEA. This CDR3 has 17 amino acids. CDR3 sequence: CASSSTGDGANNEKLFF. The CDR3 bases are TGTGCCAGCAGCTCGACAGGGGACGGGGCTAATAATGAAAAACTGTTTTTT.

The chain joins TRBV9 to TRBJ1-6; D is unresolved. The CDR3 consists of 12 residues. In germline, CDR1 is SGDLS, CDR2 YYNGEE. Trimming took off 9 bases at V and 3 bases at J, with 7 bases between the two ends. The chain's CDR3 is CATPDYNSPLHF. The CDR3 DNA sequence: TGTGCCACTCCGGACTATAATTCACCCCTCCACTTT.

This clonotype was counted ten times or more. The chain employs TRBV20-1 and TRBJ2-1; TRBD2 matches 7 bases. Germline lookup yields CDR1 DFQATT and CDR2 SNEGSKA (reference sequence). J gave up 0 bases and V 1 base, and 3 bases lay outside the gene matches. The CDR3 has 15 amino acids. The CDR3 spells CSARARTSSYNEQFF. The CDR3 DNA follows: TGCAGTGCTAGAGCAAGGACTAGCTCCTACAATGAGCAGTTCTTC.

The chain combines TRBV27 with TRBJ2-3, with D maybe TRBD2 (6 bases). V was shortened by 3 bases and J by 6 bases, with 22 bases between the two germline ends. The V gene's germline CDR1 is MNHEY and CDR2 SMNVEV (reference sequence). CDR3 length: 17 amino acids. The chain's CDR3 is CASSLGVLAPGVDTQYF. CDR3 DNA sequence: TGTGCCAGCAGTTTGGGAGTTCTAGCGCCGGGAGTGGATACGCAGTATTTT.

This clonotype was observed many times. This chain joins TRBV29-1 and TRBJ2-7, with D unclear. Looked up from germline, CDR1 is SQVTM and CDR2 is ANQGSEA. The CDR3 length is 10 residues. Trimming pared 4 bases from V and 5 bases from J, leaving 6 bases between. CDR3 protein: CSVGGNEQYF. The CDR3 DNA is TGCAGCGTTGGGGGAAACGAGCAGTACTTC.

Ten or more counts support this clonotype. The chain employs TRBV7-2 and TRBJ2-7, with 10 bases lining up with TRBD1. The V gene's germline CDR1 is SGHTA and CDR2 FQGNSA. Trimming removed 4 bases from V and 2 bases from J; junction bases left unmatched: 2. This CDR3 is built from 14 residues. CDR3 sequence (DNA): TGTGCCAGCAGCTCCGGGACAGGGGCCTACGAGCAGTACTTC. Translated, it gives CASSSGTGAYEQYF.

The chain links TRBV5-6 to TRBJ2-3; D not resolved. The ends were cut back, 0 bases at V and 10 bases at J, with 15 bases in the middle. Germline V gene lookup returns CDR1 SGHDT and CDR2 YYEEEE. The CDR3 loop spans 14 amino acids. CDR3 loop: CASSLEARSQAQYF. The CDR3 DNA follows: TGTGCCAGCAGCTTGGAGGCCAGAAGCCAAGCGCAGTATTTT.

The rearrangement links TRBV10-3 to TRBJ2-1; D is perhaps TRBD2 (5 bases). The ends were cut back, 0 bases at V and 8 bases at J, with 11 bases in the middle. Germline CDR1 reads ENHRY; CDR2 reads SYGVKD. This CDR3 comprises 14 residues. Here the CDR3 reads CAISESASLDEQFF. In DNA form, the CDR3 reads TGTGCCATCAGTGAGTCGGCTAGCCTGGATGAGCAGTTCTTC.